This entry concerns a single T cell receptor beta chain. No antigen is known for it. Other DNA sequences in this specimen translate into the identical CDR3. These data originate in a study of shared clonotypes between healthy human individuals. Findings and caveats of the study: In general, naive subsets displayed greater estimated richness than memory subsets did.

The material for each subset, its genomic DNA, was split evenly across several immunoSEQ plates. TCRdb keeps only in-frame clones here, not all; method: immunoSEQ multiplex PCR. The profile covers 2,500,000 or so clones, with roughly nine tenths appearing a single time and 0.14% taken by the ten largest. CDR3 size: 14 residues. Germline values: CDR1 SGHNT, CDR2 YYREEE (reference sequence). Trimming took 3 bases from V and 2 from J, leaving 6 bases between them. The clonotype originates from a man younger than 35 in good health. The specimen sequenced was naive CD4+ T cells sorted from blood. Subset described: CD45RA+ positively selected. The chain couples TRBV5-4 to TRBJ2-6, with D possibly matching TRBD2 (6 bases). The CDR3 region is CASSSGAGANVLTF. For the CDR3, the DNA is TGTGCCAGCAGCTCGGGGGCTGGGGCCAACGTCCTGACTTTC. Looking up the rest from reference TRBV5-4 and TRBJ2-6 gives the full variable domain: ETGVTQSPTHLIKTRGQQVTLRCSSQSGHNTVSWYQQALGQGPQFIFQYYREEENGRGNFPPRFSGLQFPNYSSELNVNALELDDSALYLCASSSGAGANVLTFGAGSRLTVL.